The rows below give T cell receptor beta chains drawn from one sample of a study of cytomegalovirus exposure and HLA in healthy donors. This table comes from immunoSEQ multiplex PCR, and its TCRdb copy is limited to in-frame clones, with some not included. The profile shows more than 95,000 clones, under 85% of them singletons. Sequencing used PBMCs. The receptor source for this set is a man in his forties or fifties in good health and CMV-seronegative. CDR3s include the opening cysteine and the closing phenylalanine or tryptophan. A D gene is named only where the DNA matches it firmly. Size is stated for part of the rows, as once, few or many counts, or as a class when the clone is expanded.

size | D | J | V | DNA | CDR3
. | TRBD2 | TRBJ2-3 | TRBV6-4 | TGTGCCAGCAGTGAGGGGACTAGCGGGGGGACAGATACGCAGTATTTT | CASSEGTSGGTDTQYF
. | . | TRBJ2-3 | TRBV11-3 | TGTGCCAGCAGCTTACCCGCACCGGGACTGTACACAGATACGCAGTATTTT | CASSLPAPGLYTDTQYF
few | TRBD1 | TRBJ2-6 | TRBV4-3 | TGCGCCAGCAGCCAAGGCTGGAACAGGGGCGTCTCTGGGGCCAACGTCCTGACTTTC | CASSQGWNRGVSGANVLTF
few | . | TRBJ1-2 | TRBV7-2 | TGTGCCAGCAGCTCTAACGGTCCGACAAGGGGCTACACCTTC | CASSSNGPTRGYTF
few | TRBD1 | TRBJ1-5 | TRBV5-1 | TGCGCCAGCAGCAGGTCCGGGACAGGGGGGCAGCCCCAGCATTTT | CASSRSGTGGQPQHF
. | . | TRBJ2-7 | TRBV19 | TGTGCCAGTAACGGAGGGCTCCTCTCCTACGAGCAGTACTTC | CASNGGLLSYEQYF
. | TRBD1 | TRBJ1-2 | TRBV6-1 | TGTGCCAGCGGGGGACAGGGGTTTAATAACTATGGCTACACCTTC | CASGGQGFNNYGYTF
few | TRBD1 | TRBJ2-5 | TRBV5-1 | TGCGCCAGCAGCGCGGGACAGGGGTACCAAGAGACCCAGTACTTC | CASSAGQGYQETQYF
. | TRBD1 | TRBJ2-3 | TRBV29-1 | TGCAGCGTGCAGGGGGCTCCAGATACGCAGTATTTT | CSVQGAPDTQYF
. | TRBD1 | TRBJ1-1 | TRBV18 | TGTGCCAGCTCACCACCGAAACAGGGGGGCACTGAAGCTTTCTTT | CASSPPKQGGTEAFF
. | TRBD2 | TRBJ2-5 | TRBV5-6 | TGTGCCAGCAGCTCGGGGGAACTAGCGGAACAAGAGACCCAGTACTTC | CASSSGELAEQETQYF
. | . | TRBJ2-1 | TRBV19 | TGTGCCAGTAGTATCACGGCAGGGGACCACAATGAGCAGTTCTTC | CASSITAGDHNEQFF
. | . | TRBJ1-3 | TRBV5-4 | TGTGCCAGCAGACATGACGGGAAGAACACCATATATTTT | CASRHDGKNTIYF
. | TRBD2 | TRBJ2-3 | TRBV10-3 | TGTGCCATTGGGGCTAGCGGGAATCCAGATACGCAGTATTTT | CAIGASGNPDTQYF
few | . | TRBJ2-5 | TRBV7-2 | TGTGCCAGCAGCTTAGGCATAGAGGAGACCCAGTACTTC | CASSLGIEETQYF
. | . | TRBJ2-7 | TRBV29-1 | TGCAGCGTTGAAGGGCCTTCCTTCTACGAGCAGTACTTC | CSVEGPSFYEQYF
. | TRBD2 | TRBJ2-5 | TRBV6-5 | TGTGCCAGCAGTCACGGGACTAGCCAAGAGACCCAGTACTTC | CASSHGTSQETQYF
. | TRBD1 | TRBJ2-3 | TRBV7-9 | TGTGCCAGCAGCTCCAGGGACAGGCAGGATACGCAGTATTTT | CASSSRDRQDTQYF
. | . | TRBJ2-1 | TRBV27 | TGTGCCAGCAGTCATACAGGGAGCTCCTACAATGAGCAGTTCTTC | CASSHTGSSYNEQFF
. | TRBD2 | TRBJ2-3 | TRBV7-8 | TGTGCCAGCAGCATACTACACGGGACTAGCGGGGCAGATACGCAGTATTTT | CASSILHGTSGADTQYF
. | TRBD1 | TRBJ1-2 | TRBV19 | TGTGCCAGTAGTAAATCGCTACAGGGGCCGCGGGATGGCTACACCTTC | CASSKSLQGPRDGYTF
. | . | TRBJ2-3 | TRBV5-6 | TGTGCCAGCAGCTCCTACTACACAGATACGCAGTATTTT | CASSSYYTDTQYF
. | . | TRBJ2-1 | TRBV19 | TGTGCCAGTAGTATAGCCAGGGGTAGTCAGTTCTTC | CASSIARGSQFF
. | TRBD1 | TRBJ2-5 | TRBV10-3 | TGTGCCATCAGTAACCGGGACAGGGGGTTTCTGACCCAGTACTTC | CAISNRDRGFLTQYF
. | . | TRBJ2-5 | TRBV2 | TGTGCCAGCAGTGATGTCGGTAGTAACTTAGAGACCCAGTACTTC | CASSDVGSNLETQYF
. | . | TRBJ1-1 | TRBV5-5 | TGTGCCAGCAGCTTGGGGCAACTCCGGGACACAAAGAGGTACACTGAAGCTTTCTTT | CASSLGQLRDTKRYTEAFF
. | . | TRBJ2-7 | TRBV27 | TGTGCCAGCAGTTTCGGCAGGGGATACGAGCAGTACTTC | CASSFGRGYEQYF
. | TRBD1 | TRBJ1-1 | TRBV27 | TGTGCCAGCAGTTCCGACAGGGGCGGAATGGGGGCTTTCTTT | CASSSDRGGMGAFF
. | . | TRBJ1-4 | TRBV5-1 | TGCGCCAGCAGCACGGGTCCCGCGGGAGAAAAACTGTTTTTT | CASSTGPAGEKLFF
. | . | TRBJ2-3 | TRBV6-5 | TGTGCCAGCAGTTCGGGGAGCAACCTTGGCACAGATACGCAGTATTTT | CASSSGSNLGTDTQYF
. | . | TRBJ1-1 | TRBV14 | TGTGCCAGCAGCCAAGATACGGGGGGGCACACTGAAGCTTTCTTT | CASSQDTGGHTEAFF
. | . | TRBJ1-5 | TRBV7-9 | TGTGCCAGCAGCTTAGTTGTGGGCAGCAATCAGCCCCAGCATTTT | CASSLVVGSNQPQHF